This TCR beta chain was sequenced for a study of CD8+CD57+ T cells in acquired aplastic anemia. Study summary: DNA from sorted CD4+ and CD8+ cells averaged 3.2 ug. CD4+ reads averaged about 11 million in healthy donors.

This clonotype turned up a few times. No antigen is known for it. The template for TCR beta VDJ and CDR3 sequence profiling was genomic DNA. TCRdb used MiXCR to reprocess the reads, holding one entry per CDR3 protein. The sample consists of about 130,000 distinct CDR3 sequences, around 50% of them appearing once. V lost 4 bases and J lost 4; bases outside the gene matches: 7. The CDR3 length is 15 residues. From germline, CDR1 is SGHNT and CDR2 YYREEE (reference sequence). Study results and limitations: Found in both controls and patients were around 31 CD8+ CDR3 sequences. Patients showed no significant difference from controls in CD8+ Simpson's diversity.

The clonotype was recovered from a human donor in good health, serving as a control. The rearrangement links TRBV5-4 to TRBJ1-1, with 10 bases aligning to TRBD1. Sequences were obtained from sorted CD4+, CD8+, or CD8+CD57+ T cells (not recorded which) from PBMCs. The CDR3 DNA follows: TGTGCCAGCAGCCCTAGGACAGGGGGAAGCACTGAAGCTTTCTTT. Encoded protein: CASSPRTGGSTEAFF.